Below are 11 T cell receptor beta chains sequenced from a single sample in a study of T cell changes during pregnancy in multiple sclerosis. The method was immunoSEQ multiplex PCR; TCRdb's version includes in-frame clones alone and lacks a portion of them. The sample has some 120,000 clones; more than 85% are singletons. Here the sequenced sample was peripheral blood, taken in the third trimester of pregnancy. Source of these receptors: a female donor with multiple sclerosis, enrolled in a pregnancy study.

This rearrangement joins TRBV5-8 to TRBJ2-2, with 8 nucleotides matching TRBD1. The CDR3 totals 17 residues. Germline CDR1 and CDR2: SGHTS and YDEGEE. The V gene end was trimmed by 4 bases and the J gene end by 3 bases; junction bases not matched to a gene: 11. CDR3 sequence: CASSPDGQGAYTGELFF. The CDR3 nucleotides are TGTGCCAGCAGCCCGGATGGCCAGGGGGCATACACCGGGGAGCTGTTTTTT.

The chain recombines TRBV5-6 with TRBJ2-7; maybe TRBD2 (6 bases). In germline, CDR1 is SGHDT, CDR2 YYEEEE. The CDR3 runs to 13 residues. Between the trimmed V and J ends, which lost 1 base and 6 bases, there was a span of 11 bases. The CDR3 bases are TGTGCCAGCAGCTTGCGGCGGGGTAGCGAGCAGTACTTC. It yields the protein CASSLRRGSEQYF.

The genes are TRBV7-3 and TRBJ1-3; D possibly corresponds to TRBD1 (6 bases). Between the trimmed V and J ends, which lost 3 bases and 0 bases, there was a span of 6 bases. There are 14 residues in the CDR3. From germline, CDR1 is SGHTA and CDR2 FQGTGA. CDR3 amino acids: CASSLDSSGNTIYF. As DNA, the CDR3 is TGTGCCAGCAGCTTGGACAGCTCTGGAAACACCATATATTTT.

The genes are TRBV7-2 and TRBJ2-2; no definite D call. This CDR3 region has 14 residues. CDR1 SGHTA and CDR2 FQGNSA come from the germline V gene. Trimming shortened V by 0 bases and J by 7 bases, and 9 bases separated the two germline ends. The CDR3 DNA is TGTGCCAGCAGCTTAGCGCGTTTGAACGGGGAGCTGTTTTTT. This encodes CASSLARLNGELFF.

The chain has TRBV6-1 and TRBJ2-5, with 7 nucleotides matching TRBD2. The CDR3 has 12 amino acids. Germline V gene lookup returns CDR1 MNHNS and CDR2 SASEGT. V lost 11 bases to trimming and J lost 5 bases; unmatched junction nucleotides: 8. The CDR3 reads CAGGRARETQYF. DNA of the CDR3: TGTGCCGGGGGGAGGGCCCGGGAGACCCAGTACTTC.

The chain couples TRBV10-3 to TRBJ2-6; D possibly corresponds to TRBD1 (7 bases). The CDR3 is 18 residues long. V was clipped by 7 bases and J by 0 bases, with 19 bases between them. Germline V lookup: CDR1 ENHRY, CDR2 SYGVKD. The CDR3 nucleotides read TGTGCCATCACCTCGACTAGGACAGGACCCTCTGGGGCCAACGTCCTGACTTTC. Its protein product is CAITSTRTGPSGANVLTF.

This clone was recorded a few times. V gene TRBV19 combines with J gene TRBJ1-5; D not resolved. CDR1 and CDR2 from the germline V gene are LNHDA and SQIVND (reference sequence). The CDR3 sequence is 15 residues long. V was shortened by 5 bases and J by 2 bases, with 13 bases between the two germline ends. The CDR3 region is CASSSTRVGNQPQHF. In nucleotides, the CDR3 is TGTGCCAGTAGTTCTACTAGGGTCGGCAATCAGCCCCAGCATTTT.

The CDR3 here is CASSLEGARTGELFF. DNA of the CDR3: TGTGCCAGCAGCTTAGAGGGGGCTAGGACCGGGGAGCTGTTTTTT. The chain joins TRBV11-3 to TRBJ2-2, with D possibly matching TRBD1 (6 bases). The CDR3 totals 15 residues. Trimming cost V 0 bases and J 5 bases, with 10 bases left between them. Germline V gene lookup returns CDR1 SGHNT and CDR2 YENEEA.

The chain joins TRBV19 to TRBJ2-1; TRBD2 is a possible D gene (5 bases). Germline loops: CDR1 LNHDA, CDR2 SQIVND (reference sequence). The CDR3 is 14 amino acids. Deletions cut 2 bases from V and 2 bases from J, with 7 bases between. The CDR3 protein is CASSISGTYNEQFF. The DNA of the CDR3 is TGTGCCAGTAGTATAAGCGGTACCTACAATGAGCAGTTCTTC.

This clone appeared a single time. The chain joins TRBV2 to TRBJ2-5; D call uncertain. The germline V gene has CDR1 SNHLY and CDR2 FYNNEI. Trimming took 4 bases from V and 9 from J, leaving 18 bases between them. The CDR3 is 14 residues long. CDR3 bases: TGTGCCAGCAGTGCTCCTAGTAGTATTGAGGCCCAGTACTTC. The encoded protein is CASSAPSSIEAQYF.

A word on this clone: Additional DNA sequences in this sample encode the identical CDR3. The chain joins TRBV19 to TRBJ1-2, with 9 nucleotides matching TRBD1. V lost 6 bases, J lost 4 bases, and 3 bases stayed unmatched. Germline V lookup: CDR1 LNHDA, CDR2 SQIVND (reference sequence). This CDR3 contains 13 residues. The CDR3 nucleotides read TGTGCCAGTAGGGGGACAGGGTCCTATGGCTACACCTTC. As protein: CASRGTGSYGYTF.